This section outlines one T cell receptor beta chain sequence together with its context. As yet, its antigen is unknown. All patients relapsed after autologous stem cell transplantation, and brentuximab vedotin exposure varied. The source of the sample is a study of PD-1 blockade in classical Hodgkin lymphoma. Whole-study results and caveats: Exclusion applied to patients who initiated nivolumab less than 1 year following ASCT. It was among complete responders that baseline diversity resembled that of newly diagnosed patients. Possibly reflecting disease activity or prior therapy, repertoire differences have causes that remain undefined.

Here immunoSEQ multiplex PCR was the method, and the copy in TCRdb shows in-frame clones only, minus some. The data show some 21,000 clones, with roughly 70% seen just once and 20% to 25% held by the top ten. The sequence was obtained from a human donor with classical Hodgkin lymphoma. The material sequenced was peripheral blood mononuclear cells (PBMCs), taken at baseline.

The CDR3 DNA sequence: TGTGCCAGCAGTTACTCTGCAGGGGGGGACTATGGCTACACCTTC. It translates to CASSYSAGGDYGYTF. The chain is built from TRBV6-5 and TRBJ1-2; TRBD1 matches at 7 bases. The CDR3 length is 15 residues. J lost 3 bases, V lost 0 bases, and 4 bases had no gene match. Germline loops: CDR1 MNHEY, CDR2 SVGAGI.